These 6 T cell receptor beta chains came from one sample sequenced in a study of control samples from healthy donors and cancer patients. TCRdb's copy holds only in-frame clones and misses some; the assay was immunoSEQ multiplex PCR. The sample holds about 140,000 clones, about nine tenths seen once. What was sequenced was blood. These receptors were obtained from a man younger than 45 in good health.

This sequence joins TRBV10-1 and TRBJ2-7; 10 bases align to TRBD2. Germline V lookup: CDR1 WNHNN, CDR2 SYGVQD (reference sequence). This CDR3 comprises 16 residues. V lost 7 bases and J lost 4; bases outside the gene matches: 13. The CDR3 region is CASTRRTSGEVYEQYF. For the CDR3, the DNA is TGCGCCAGCACCCGACGGACTAGCGGAGAGGTATACGAGCAGTACTTC.

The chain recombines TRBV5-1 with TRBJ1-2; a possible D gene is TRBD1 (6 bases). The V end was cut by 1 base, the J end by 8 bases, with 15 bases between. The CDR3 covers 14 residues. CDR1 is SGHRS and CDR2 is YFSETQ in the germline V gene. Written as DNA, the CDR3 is TGCGCCAGCAGCTTGCGCGCGGGGGCGGAGGGCTACACCTTC. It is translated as CASSLRAGAEGYTF.

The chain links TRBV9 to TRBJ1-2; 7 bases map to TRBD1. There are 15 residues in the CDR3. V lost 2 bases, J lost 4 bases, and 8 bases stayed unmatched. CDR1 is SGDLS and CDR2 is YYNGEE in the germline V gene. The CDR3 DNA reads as TGTGCCAGCAGCGTCTCAGCCGGGACAGCCTATGGCTACACCTTC. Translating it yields CASSVSAGTAYGYTF.

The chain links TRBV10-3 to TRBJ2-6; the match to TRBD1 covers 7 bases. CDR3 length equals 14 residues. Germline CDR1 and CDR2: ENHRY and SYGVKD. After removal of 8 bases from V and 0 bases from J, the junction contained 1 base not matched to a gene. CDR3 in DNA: TGTGCCATCGGACAGGCCTCTGGGGCCAACGTCCTGACTTTC. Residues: CAIGQASGANVLTF.

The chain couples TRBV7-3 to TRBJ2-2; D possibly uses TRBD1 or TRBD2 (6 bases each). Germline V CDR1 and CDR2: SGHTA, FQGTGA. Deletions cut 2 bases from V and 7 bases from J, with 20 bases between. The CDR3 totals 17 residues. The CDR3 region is CASSLSPLAGGVGELFF. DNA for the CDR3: TGTGCCAGCAGCTTATCCCCTCTAGCCGGGGGCGTCGGGGAGCTGTTTTTT.

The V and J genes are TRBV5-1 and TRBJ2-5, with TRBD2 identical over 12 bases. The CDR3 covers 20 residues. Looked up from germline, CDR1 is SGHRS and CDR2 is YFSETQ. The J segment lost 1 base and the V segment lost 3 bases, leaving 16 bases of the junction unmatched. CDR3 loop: CASSSSLRLAGAVFQETQYF. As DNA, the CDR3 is TGCGCCAGCAGCTCGAGTCTGAGACTAGCGGGGGCTGTATTCCAAGAGACCCAGTACTTC. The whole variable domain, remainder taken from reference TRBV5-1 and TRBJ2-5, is KAGVTQTPRYLIKTRGQQVTLSCSPISGHRSVSWYQQTPGQGLQFLFEYFSETQRNKGNFPGRFSGRQFSNSRSEMNVSTLELGDSALYLCASSSSLRLAGAVFQETQYFGPGTRLLVL.